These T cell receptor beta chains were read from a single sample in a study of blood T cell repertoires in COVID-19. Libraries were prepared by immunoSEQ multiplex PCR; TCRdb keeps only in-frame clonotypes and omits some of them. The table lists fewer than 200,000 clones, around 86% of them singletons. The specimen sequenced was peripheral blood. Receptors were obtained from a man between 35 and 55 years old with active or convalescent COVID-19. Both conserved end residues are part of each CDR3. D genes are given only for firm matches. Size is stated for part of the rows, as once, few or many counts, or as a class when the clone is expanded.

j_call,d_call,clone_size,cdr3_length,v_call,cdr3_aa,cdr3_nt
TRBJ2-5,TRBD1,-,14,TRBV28,CASSWTGREETQYF,TGTGCCAGCAGTTGGACAGGACGGGAAGAGACCCAGTACTTC
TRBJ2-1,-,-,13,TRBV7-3,CASSFGTNNEQFF,TGTGCCAGCAGCTTCGGCACTAACAATGAGCAGTTCTTC
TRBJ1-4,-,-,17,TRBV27,CASSYFTPQSANEKLFF,TGTGCCAGCAGTTACTTTACCCCTCAGAGCGCTAATGAAAAACTGTTTTTT
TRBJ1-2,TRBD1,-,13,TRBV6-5,CASREQGAGGYTF,TGTGCCAGCAGAGAGCAGGGGGCGGGTGGCTACACCTTC
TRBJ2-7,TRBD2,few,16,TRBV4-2,CASSQEGLAGAYEQYF,TGTGCCAGCAGCCAAGAGGGACTAGCGGGGGCCTACGAGCAGTACTTC
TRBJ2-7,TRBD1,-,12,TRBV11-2,CASSTDRDEQYF,TGTGCCAGCAGCACGGACAGGGACGAGCAGTACTTC
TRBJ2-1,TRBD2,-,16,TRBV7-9,CASSLGGRGVYNEQFF,TGTGCCAGCAGCCTGGGCGGGCGGGGGGTCTACAATGAGCAGTTCTTC
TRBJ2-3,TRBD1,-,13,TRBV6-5,CASSTRDRDTQYF,TGTGCCAGCAGTACCCGGGACAGAGATACGCAGTATTTT
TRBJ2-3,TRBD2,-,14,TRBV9,CASSGAGMTDTQYF,TGTGCCAGCAGCGGAGCGGGGATGACAGATACGCAGTATTTT
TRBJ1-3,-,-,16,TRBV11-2,CASSLGASSSGNTIYF,TGTGCCAGCAGCTTAGGGGCCTCGAGCTCTGGAAACACCATATATTTT
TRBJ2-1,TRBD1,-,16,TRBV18,CASSPGTGAIYNEQFF,TGTGCCAGCTCACCGGGGACAGGGGCGATCTACAATGAGCAGTTCTTC
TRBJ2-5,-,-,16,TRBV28,CASRGSVTGDQETQYF,TGTGCCAGCAGAGGTAGCGTAACTGGGGACCAAGAGACCCAGTACTTC
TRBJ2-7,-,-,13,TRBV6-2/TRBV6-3,CASSSRVGDEQYF,TGTGCCAGCAGTTCCAGGGTAGGAGACGAGCAGTACTTC
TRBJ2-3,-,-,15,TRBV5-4,CASSEQEPSTDTQYF,TGTGCCAGCAGCGAACAGGAGCCTAGCACAGATACGCAGTATTTT
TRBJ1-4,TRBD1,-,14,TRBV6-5,CASSWPGQTEKLFF,TGTGCCAGCAGTTGGCCGGGACAGACTGAAAAACTGTTTTTT
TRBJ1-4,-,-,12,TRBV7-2,CASSLEGEKLFF,TGTGCCAGCAGCTTAGAGGGGGAAAAACTGTTTTTT
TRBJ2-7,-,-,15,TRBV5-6,CASSLLTDSSYEQYF,TGTGCCAGCAGCTTGCTAACGGACTCTTCCTACGAGCAGTACTTC
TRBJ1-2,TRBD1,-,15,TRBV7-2,CASSRSTGSPYGYTF,TGTGCCAGCAGCAGATCGACAGGGTCCCCCTATGGCTACACCTTC
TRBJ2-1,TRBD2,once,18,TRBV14,CASSQGPLAGASYNEQFF,TGTGCCAGCAGCCAAGGCCCACTAGCGGGGGCCTCCTACAATGAGCAGTTCTTC
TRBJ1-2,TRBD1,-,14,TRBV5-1,CASSRQGEDYGYTF,TGCGCCAGCAGCAGACAGGGGGAGGACTATGGCTACACCTTC
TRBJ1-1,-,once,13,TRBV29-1,CSVKRGLNTEAFF,TGCAGCGTCAAACGGGGGTTGAACACTGAAGCTTTCTTT
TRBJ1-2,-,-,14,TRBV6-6,CASSYDSPSAGYTF,TGTGCCAGCAGTTACGACAGTCCTAGTGCCGGCTACACCTTC
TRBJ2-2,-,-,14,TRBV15,CATSREQGFGELFF,TGTGCCACCAGCAGAGAACAGGGATTCGGGGAGCTGTTTTTT
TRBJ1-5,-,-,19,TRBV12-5,CASGFGEGVGFKSNQPQHF,TGTGCTAGTGGTTTCGGAGAGGGGGTAGGGTTTAAGAGCAATCAGCCCCAGCATTTT
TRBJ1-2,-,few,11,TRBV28,CASSGRRQPIF,TGTGCCAGCAGTGGTAGAAGACAGCCGATCTTC
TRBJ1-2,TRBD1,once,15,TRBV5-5,CASSLEIFGTGGYTF,TGTGCCAGCAGCTTGGAAATTTTCGGGACAGGAGGCTACACCTTC
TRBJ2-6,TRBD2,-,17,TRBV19,CASSIGGGPSGANVLTF,TGTGCCAGTAGTATCGGGGGGGGCCCATCTGGGGCCAACGTCCTGACTTTC
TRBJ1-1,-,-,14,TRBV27,CASSFGHKNTEAFF,TGTGCCAGCAGTTTCGGACATAAGAACACTGAAGCTTTCTTT
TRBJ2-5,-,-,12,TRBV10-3,CAISERQETQYF,TGTGCCATCAGTGAGCGCCAAGAGACCCAGTACTTC
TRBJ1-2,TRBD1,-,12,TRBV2,CASDGQGYGYTF,TGTGCCAGCGATGGACAGGGCTATGGCTACACCTTC
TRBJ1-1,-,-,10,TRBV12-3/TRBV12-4,CASSFNEAFF,TGTGCCAGCAGTTTTAATGAAGCTTTCTTT
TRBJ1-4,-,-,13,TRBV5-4,CASSLARGEKLFF,TGTGCCAGCAGCTTGGCAAGGGGCGAAAAACTGTTTTTT
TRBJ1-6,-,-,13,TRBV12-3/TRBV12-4,CASSFPFNSPLHF,TGTGCCAGCAGTTTTCCCTTTAATTCACCCCTCCACTTT
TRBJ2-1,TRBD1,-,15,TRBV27,CASSPGTGNYNEQFF,TGTGCCAGCAGTCCCGGGACAGGGAACTACAATGAGCAGTTCTTC
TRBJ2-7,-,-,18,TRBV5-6,CASSLVVLWAGESYEQYF,TGTGCCAGCAGCTTGGTGGTTTTATGGGCAGGGGAATCCTACGAGCAGTACTTC
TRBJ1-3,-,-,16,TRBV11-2,CASSSAGRLSGNTIYF,TGTGCCAGCAGCTCGGCGGGCCGACTCTCTGGAAACACCATATATTTT
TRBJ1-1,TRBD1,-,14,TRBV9,CASSTTGSNTEAFF,TGTGCCAGCAGCACGACAGGGTCTAACACTGAAGCTTTCTTT
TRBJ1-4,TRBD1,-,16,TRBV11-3,CASSLGRQGFNEKLFF,TGTGCCAGCAGCTTAGGACGACAGGGCTTTAATGAAAAACTGTTTTTT
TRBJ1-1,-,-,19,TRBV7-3,CASSLTLRAPGTSNTEAFF,TGTGCCAGCAGCTTAACGCTACGAGCTCCCGGGACAAGCAACACTGAAGCTTTCTTT
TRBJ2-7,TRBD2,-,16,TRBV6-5,CASSYSASGSSYEQYF,TGTGCCAGCAGTTACTCTGCTAGCGGGAGCTCCTACGAGCAGTACTTC
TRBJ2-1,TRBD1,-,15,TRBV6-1,CASSEATGGVNEQFF,TGTGCCAGCAGTGAAGCGACAGGGGGTGTTAATGAGCAGTTCTTC
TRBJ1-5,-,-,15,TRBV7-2,CASSSPSTDNQPQHF,TGTGCCAGCAGCTCCCCCTCGACAGATAATCAGCCCCAGCATTTT
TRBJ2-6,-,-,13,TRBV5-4,CASSLAGANVLTF,TGTGCCAGCAGCCTAGCCGGGGCCAACGTCCTGACTTTC
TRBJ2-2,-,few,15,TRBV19,CASTPWALIGGELFF,TGTGCCAGTACCCCCTGGGCCCTCATCGGCGGGGAGCTGTTTTTT
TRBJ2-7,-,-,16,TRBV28,CASSPIYRSDSYEQYF,TGTGCCAGCAGTCCAATATACAGGAGTGACTCCTACGAGCAGTACTTC
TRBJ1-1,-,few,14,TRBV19,CASSFRGVSTEAFF,TGTGCCAGTAGTTTCAGGGGAGTGAGCACTGAAGCTTTCTTT
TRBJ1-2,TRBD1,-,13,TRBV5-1,CASVGTDAGGYTF,TGCGCCAGCGTCGGGACAGACGCAGGGGGCTACACCTTC
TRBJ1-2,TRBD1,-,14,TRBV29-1,CSVTRTGVNYGYTF,TGCAGCGTTACGCGGACAGGGGTAAACTATGGCTACACCTTC
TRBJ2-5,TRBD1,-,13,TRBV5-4,CASSFGQGSSQYF,TGTGCCAGCAGCTTCGGACAGGGTTCCTCCCAGTACTTC
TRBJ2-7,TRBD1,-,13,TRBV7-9,CASSTRTGAEQYF,TGTGCCAGCAGCACGCGGACAGGGGCCGAGCAGTACTTC
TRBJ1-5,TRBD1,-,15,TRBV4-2,CASSQDRARGQPQHF,TGTGCCAGCAGCCAAGATAGGGCCAGGGGGCAGCCCCAGCATTTT
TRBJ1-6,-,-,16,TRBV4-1,CASSQEPGSYNSPLHF,TGCGCCAGCAGCCAAGAGCCAGGGTCCTATAATTCACCCCTCCACTTT
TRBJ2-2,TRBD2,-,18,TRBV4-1,CASSPGLAGGLDTGELFF,TGCGCCAGCAGCCCGGGACTAGCGGGGGGTTTAGACACCGGGGAGCTGTTTTTT
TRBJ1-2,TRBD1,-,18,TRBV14,CASSQARWVTGNGYGYTF,TGTGCCAGCAGCCAAGCAAGATGGGTGACAGGGAATGGCTATGGCTACACCTTC